These 25 T cell receptor beta chains were all obtained from the same sample, sequenced in a study of cytomegalovirus exposure and HLA in healthy donors. The PCR contained 60 Vbeta and 13 Jbeta primers. The assay was immunoSEQ multiplex PCR, and TCRdb's table has in-frame clones only and misses some. This specimen shows under 200,000 clones; the ten leading clones hold 0.75% to 0.85%. The sequenced sample was PBMCs. These receptors were taken from a woman aged 18-35 years in good health and CMV-seropositive.

The chain links TRBV7-2 to TRBJ1-2; TRBD1 matches at 7 bases. Losses at the gene ends were 5 bases for V and 8 bases for J; bases not matched to a gene: 8. CDR1 SGHTA and CDR2 FQGNSA come from the germline V gene. This CDR3 has 13 residues. CDR3 region: CASSRDSAMGYTF. In DNA form, the CDR3 reads TGTGCCAGCAGCCGGGACAGCGCTATGGGCTACACCTTC.

The chain couples TRBV6-5 to TRBJ2-1; 9 bases line up with TRBD2. Germline trimming cut 2 bases from V and 10 bases from J; bases unmatched to any gene: 9. Looked up from germline, CDR1 is MNHEY and CDR2 is SVGAGI. The CDR3 is 15 residues long. The CDR3 sequence: CASSYTPVAGDEQFF. DNA of the CDR3: TGTGCCAGCAGTTACACCCCAGTAGCGGGGGACGAGCAGTTCTTC.

V is TRBV19 and J is TRBJ2-2; TRBD2 is a possible D gene (6 bases). In germline, CDR1 is LNHDA, CDR2 SQIVND (reference sequence). The CDR3 is made up of 14 amino acids. V dropped 3 bases and J dropped 4 bases, with 9 bases sitting between them. This CDR3 reads CASSIRGSTGELFF. The CDR3 nucleotides read TGTGCCAGTAGTATTCGGGGGAGCACCGGGGAGCTGTTTTTT.

This chain connects TRBV7-8 to TRBJ2-7; 7 positions agree with TRBD1. With 0 bases clipped from V and 2 bases from J, the junction kept 4 bases outside the gene matches. The CDR3 loop spans 15 amino acids. The germline V gene has CDR1 SGHVS and CDR2 FQNEAQ. CDR3 sequence reads: CASSLAPGTAYEQYF. Here the CDR3 DNA reads TGTGCCAGCAGCTTAGCGCCAGGGACAGCCTACGAGCAGTACTTC.

The chain uses TRBV4-3 and TRBJ2-3; D perhaps matches TRBD1 (6 bases). Germline V gene lookup returns CDR1 LGHNA and CDR2 YSLEER. V lost 2 bases and J lost 2, with 14 bases in between. The CDR3 runs to 16 residues. The CDR3 reads CASSQTQGPTTDTQYF. In nucleotides, the CDR3 is TGCGCCAGCAGCCAAACACAGGGTCCTACCACAGATACGCAGTATTTT.

This rearrangement joins TRBV29-1 to TRBJ2-1; 8 bases agree with TRBD1. This CDR3 is built from 12 residues. Germline V CDR1 and CDR2: SQVTM, ANQGSEA. J lost 6 bases, V lost 3 bases, and 1 base had no gene match. The CDR3 reads CSVEGQVNEQFF. The CDR3 bases are TGCAGCGTTGAGGGACAGGTCAATGAGCAGTTCTTC.

This rearrangement joins TRBV30 to TRBJ2-2; no definite D call. Trimming cost V 4 bases and J 0 bases, with 6 bases left between them. The CDR3 extends over 13 amino acids. Germline V gene data show CDR1 as GTSNPN and CDR2 as SVGIG (reference sequence). The DNA of the CDR3 is TGTGCCTGGACCCCTACGAACACCGGGGAGCTGTTTTTT. It is translated as CAWTPTNTGELFF. Supplemented by reference TRBV30 and TRBJ2-2, the full variable domain reads SQTIHQWPATLVQPVGSPLSLECTVEGTSNPNLYWYRQAAGRGLQLLFYSVGIGQISSEVPQNLSASRPQDRQFILSSKKLLLSDSGFYLCAWTPTNTGELFFGEGSRLTVL.

The chain recombines TRBV7-9 with TRBJ2-4, with TRBD2 matching over 12 bases. This CDR3 comprises 16 residues. V trimming: 5 bases; J trimming: 1 base; junction bases outside the gene matches: 3. Germline V gene data show CDR1 as SEHNR and CDR2 as FQNEAQ (reference sequence). In DNA form, the CDR3 reads TGTGCCAGCAGCCAAACTAGCGGGAGGGCCAAAAACATTCAGTACTTC. Residues: CASSQTSGRAKNIQYF. Full variable domain (outside the CDR3, taken from reference TRBV7-9 and TRBJ2-4): DTGVSQNPRHKITKRGQNVTFRCDPISEHNRLYWYRQTLGQGPEFLTYFQNEAQLEKSRLLSDRFSAERPKGSFSTLEIQRTEQGDSAMYLCASSQTSGRAKNIQYFGAGTRLSVL.

J is TRBJ2-1 and V is TRBV4-1; weak D call: TRBD1 (6 bases). The V end was cut by 4 bases, the J end by 6 bases, with 16 bases between. The CDR3 is 15 residues long. The germline gives CDR1 MGHRA, CDR2 YSYEKL. Here the CDR3 DNA reads TGCGCCAGCAGCCTATATATGGGGGCTGGCAATGAGCAGTTCTTC. It encodes CASSLYMGAGNEQFF.

The chain recombines TRBV2 with TRBJ2-7, with 8 bases identical to TRBD2. Trimming took 2 bases from V and 4 from J; bases not matched to a gene: 10. The CDR3 spans 16 residues. CDR1 is SNHLY, CDR2 FYNNEI, per germline. The CDR3 DNA reads TGTGCCAGCAGTGAATGGGGTGCGGGAGGCGGTTACGAGCAGTACTTC. Translation: CASSEWGAGGGYEQYF. The complete variable domain, with remaining parts taken from reference TRBV2 and TRBJ2-7, reads EPEVTQTPSHQVTQMGQEVILRCVPISNHLYFYWYRQILGQKVEFLVSFYNNEISEKSEIFDDQFSVERPDGSNFTLKIRSTKLEDSAMYFCASSEWGAGGGYEQYFGPGTRLTVT.

The chain links TRBV7-8 to TRBJ2-1; 8 bases agree with TRBD2. CDR1 and CDR2 (germline): SGHVS, FQNEAQ. V lost 5 bases to trimming and J lost 2 bases; unmatched junction nucleotides: 5. The CDR3 sequence is 15 residues long. The CDR3 bases are TGTGCCAGCAGCGTCCGGGAGGGCCCCTACAATGAGCAGTTCTTC. Its protein is CASSVREGPYNEQFF.

The rearrangement links TRBV7-9 to TRBJ2-2, with a possible D match to TRBD2 (6 bases). Germline V gene sequence: CDR1 SEHNR, CDR2 FQNEAQ (reference sequence). The CDR3 loop spans 13 amino acids. V dropped 11 bases and J dropped 0 bases, with 10 bases sitting between them. The CDR3 spells CAGPGANTGELFF. The CDR3 bases are TGTGCCGGACCGGGGGCGAACACCGGGGAGCTGTTTTTT.

The chain joins TRBV29-1 to TRBJ1-1, with D uncertain. This CDR3 contains 13 residues. Trimming removed 1 base from V and 0 bases from J, with 6 bases in between. Germline CDR1 and CDR2: SQVTM and ANQGSEA. CDR3 nucleotides: TGCAGCGTTGAAGGGGCTATGAACACTGAAGCTTTCTTT. Its translation is CSVEGAMNTEAFF.

This rearrangement joins TRBV5-1 to TRBJ2-1, with D hard to call. The ends were cut back, 2 bases at V and 3 bases at J, with 9 bases in the middle. There are 14 residues in the CDR3. The V gene's germline CDR1 is SGHRS and CDR2 YFSETQ. The CDR3 is CASSFSLDYNEQFF. CDR3 nucleotides: TGCGCCAGCAGCTTTTCCCTAGACTACAATGAGCAGTTCTTC.

V is TRBV6-6 and J is TRBJ2-7; 7 bases match TRBD2. The germline V gene has CDR1 MNHNY and CDR2 SVGAGI (reference sequence). V shed 2 bases and J 7 bases; nucleotides not matched to a gene: 8. The CDR3 loop spans 14 amino acids. The CDR3 region is CASSYPQHGGEQYF. For the CDR3, the DNA is TGTGCCAGCAGTTACCCCCAACACGGGGGGGAGCAGTACTTC.

This chain joins TRBV19 and TRBJ1-1; a weak D match, TRBD1 (5 bases). The V gene lost 1 base and the J gene lost 6 bases, with 15 bases spanning the gap. CDR1 is LNHDA and CDR2 is SQIVND in the germline V gene (reference sequence). This CDR3 spans 15 amino acids. The CDR3 here is CASSIGRGGKAEAFF. The CDR3 region has the DNA TGTGCCAGTAGTATAGGTAGGGGAGGAAAAGCTGAAGCTTTCTTT.

The chain is built from TRBV10-3 and TRBJ1-2; D may be TRBD1 (6 bases). The CDR3 runs 14 residues. CDR1 and CDR2 (germline): ENHRY, SYGVKD. The V end lost 6 bases, the J end lost 0 bases, and 11 bases lay between the germline ends. CDR3 region: CAISRDKTNYGYTF. Written as DNA, the CDR3 is TGTGCCATCAGCCGGGACAAAACTAACTATGGCTACACCTTC.

CDR3 DNA: TGTGCCTGGAGGAGCGGCGGCGACACCGGGGAGCTGTTTTTT. Its translation: CAWRSGGDTGELFF. The chain employs TRBV30 and TRBJ2-2; tentative D call: TRBD2 (5 bases). Trimming removed 3 bases from V and 3 bases from J, with 11 bases in between. CDR1 and CDR2 from the germline V gene are GTSNPN and SVGIG (reference sequence). The CDR3 length is 14 residues.

The chain links TRBV27 to TRBJ1-1, with D possibly matching TRBD1 (6 bases). The CDR3 loop spans 15 amino acids. Germline V gene lookup returns CDR1 MNHEY and CDR2 SMNVEV (reference sequence). V gave up 2 bases and J gave up 1 base, with 11 bases separating them. CDR3 bases: TGTGCCAGCAGTTTAGTGCAGGGGCGGAACACTGAAGCTTTCTTT. Its translation is CASSLVQGRNTEAFF.

The chain couples TRBV12-5 to TRBJ1-5; D is unclear. Trimming removed 6 bases from V and 2 bases from J, with 8 bases in between. Germline V lookup: CDR1 LGHNT, CDR2 FRNRAP. CDR3 size: 13 residues. CDR3 sequence (DNA): TGTGCTAGTGGACTACGTGGCAATCAGCCCCAGCATTTT. It encodes CASGLRGNQPQHF.

The genes are TRBV5-6 and TRBJ2-2; TRBD2 might be the D (5 bases). The CDR3 length is 15 residues. V was shortened by 1 base and J by 5 bases, with 12 bases between the two germline ends. CDR1 and CDR2 from the germline V gene are SGHDT and YYEEEE. DNA of the CDR3: TGTGCCAGCAGCTTGTACCAGGAGGTAACCGGGGAGCTGTTTTTT. Encoded protein: CASSLYQEVTGELFF.

This rearrangement joins TRBV10-3 to TRBJ2-3; a possible D gene is TRBD2 (6 bases). V was trimmed by 0 bases and J by 2 bases, leaving 9 bases between them. The CDR3 contains 15 residues. Germline values: CDR1 ENHRY, CDR2 SYGVKD. CDR3 nucleotide sequence: TGTGCCATCAGTGAGTCTGGAGGGAACACAGATACGCAGTATTTT. It specifies CAISESGGNTDTQYF.

This chain links TRBV6-5 with TRBJ2-2, with D perhaps matching TRBD1 (6 bases). CDR3 size: 15 residues. The V gene's germline CDR1 is MNHEY and CDR2 SVGAGI. Between the trimmed V and J ends, which lost 6 bases and 0 bases, there was a span of 11 bases. The CDR3 DNA sequence: TGTGCCAGCAGACCCGGGACAACGAACACCGGGGAGCTGTTTTTT. This sequence encodes CASRPGTTNTGELFF.

The genes are TRBV5-8 and TRBJ1-5; perhaps TRBD1 as D (5 bases). The CDR3 totals 16 residues. The germline V gene encodes CDR1 SGHTS and CDR2 YDEGEE. The V end was cut by 7 bases, the J end by 3 bases, with 20 bases between. DNA of the CDR3: TGTGCCAGCCGAACGAGCGGGGGGAGTTTCAATCAGCCCCAGCATTTT. Its translation: CASRTSGGSFNQPQHF. Filled out from reference TRBV5-8 and TRBJ1-5, the complete variable domain reads EAGVTQSPTHLIKTRGQQATLRCSPISGHTSVYWYQQALGLGLQFLLWYDEGEERNRGNFPPRFSGRQFPNYSSELNVNALELEDSALYLCASRTSGGSFNQPQHFGDGTRLSIL.

The chain couples TRBV5-1 to TRBJ1-2; D call uncertain. This CDR3 has 14 residues. V was trimmed by 2 bases and J by 0 bases, leaving 8 bases between them. CDR1 is SGHRS and CDR2 is YFSETQ in the germline V gene. The CDR3 protein is CASSFEGANYGYTF. The CDR3 region has the DNA TGCGCCAGCAGCTTCGAGGGAGCTAACTATGGCTACACCTTC.